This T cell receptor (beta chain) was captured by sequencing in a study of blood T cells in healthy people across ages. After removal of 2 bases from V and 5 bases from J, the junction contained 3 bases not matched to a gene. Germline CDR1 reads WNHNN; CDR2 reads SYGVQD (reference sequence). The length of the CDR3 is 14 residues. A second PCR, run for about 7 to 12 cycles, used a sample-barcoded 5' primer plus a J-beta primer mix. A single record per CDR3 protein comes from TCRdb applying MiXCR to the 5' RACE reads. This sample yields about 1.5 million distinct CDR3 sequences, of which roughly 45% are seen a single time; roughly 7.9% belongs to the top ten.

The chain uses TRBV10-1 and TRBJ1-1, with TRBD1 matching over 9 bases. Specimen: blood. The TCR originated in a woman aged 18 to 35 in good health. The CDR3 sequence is CASSERGQGTEAFF. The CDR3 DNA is TGCGCCAGCAGTGAGCGGGGACAGGGTACTGAAGCTTTCTTT.